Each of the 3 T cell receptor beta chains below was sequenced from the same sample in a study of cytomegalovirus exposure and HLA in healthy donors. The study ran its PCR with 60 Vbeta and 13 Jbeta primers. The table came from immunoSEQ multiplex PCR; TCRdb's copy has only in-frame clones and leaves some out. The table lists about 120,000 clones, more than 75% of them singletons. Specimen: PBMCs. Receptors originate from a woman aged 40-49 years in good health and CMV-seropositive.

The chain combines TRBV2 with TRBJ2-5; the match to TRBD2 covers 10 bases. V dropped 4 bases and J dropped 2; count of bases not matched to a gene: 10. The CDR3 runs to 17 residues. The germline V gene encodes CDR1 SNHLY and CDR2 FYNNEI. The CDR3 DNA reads TGTGCCAGCAGTGCCCGACTAGCGGGTGGAGTTCAAGAGACCCAGTACTTC. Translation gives CASSARLAGGVQETQYF.

CDR3 residues: CAWSVTGYEQYF. The CDR3 coding sequence is TGTGCCTGGAGTGTAACAGGCTACGAGCAGTACTTC. This chain uses TRBV30 with TRBJ2-7, with D perhaps TRBD1 (5 bases). The germline V gene encodes CDR1 GTSNPN and CDR2 SVGIG (reference sequence). Trimming stripped 0 bases from V and 3 bases from J, with 6 bases between. The CDR3 runs to 12 residues.

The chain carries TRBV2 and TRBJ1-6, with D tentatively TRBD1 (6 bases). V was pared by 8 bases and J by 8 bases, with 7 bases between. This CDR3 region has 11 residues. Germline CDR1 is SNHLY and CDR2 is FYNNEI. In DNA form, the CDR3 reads TGTGCCAGCCAGGGGTATTCACCCCTCCACTTT. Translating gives CASQGYSPLHF. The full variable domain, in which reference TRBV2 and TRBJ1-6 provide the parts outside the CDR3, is EPEVTQTPSHQVTQMGQEVILRCVPISNHLYFYWYRQILGQKVEFLVSFYNNEISEKSEIFDDQFSVERPDGSNFTLKIRSTKLEDSAMYFCASQGYSPLHFGNGTRLTVT.